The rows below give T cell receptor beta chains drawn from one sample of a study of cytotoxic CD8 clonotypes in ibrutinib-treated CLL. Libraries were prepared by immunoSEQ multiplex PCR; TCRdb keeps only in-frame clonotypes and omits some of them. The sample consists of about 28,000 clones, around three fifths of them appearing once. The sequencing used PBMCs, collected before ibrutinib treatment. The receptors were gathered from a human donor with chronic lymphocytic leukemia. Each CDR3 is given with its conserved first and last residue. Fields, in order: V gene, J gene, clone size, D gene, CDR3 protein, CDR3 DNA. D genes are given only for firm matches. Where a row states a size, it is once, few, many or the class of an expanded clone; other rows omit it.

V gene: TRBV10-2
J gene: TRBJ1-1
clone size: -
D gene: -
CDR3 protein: CASSGTANTEAFF
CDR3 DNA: TGCGCCAGCAGTGGGACAGCGAACACTGAAGCTTTCTTT

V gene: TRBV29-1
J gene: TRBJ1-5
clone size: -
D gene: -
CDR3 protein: CSVVSGNQPQHF
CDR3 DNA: TGCAGCGTTGTCTCGGGGAATCAGCCCCAGCATTTT

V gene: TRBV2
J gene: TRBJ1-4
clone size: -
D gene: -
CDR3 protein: CASSPHRATNEKLFF
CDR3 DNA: TGTGCCAGCAGCCCACACAGGGCAACTAATGAAAAACTGTTTTTT

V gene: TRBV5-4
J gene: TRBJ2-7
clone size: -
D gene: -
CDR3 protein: CASSLGSTYEQYF
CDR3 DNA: TGTGCCAGCAGCTTGGGCAGTACCTACGAGCAGTACTTC

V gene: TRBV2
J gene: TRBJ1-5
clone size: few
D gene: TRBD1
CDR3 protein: CASSAEQGNQPQHF
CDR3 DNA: TGTGCCAGCAGTGCCGAACAGGGGAACCAGCCCCAGCATTTT

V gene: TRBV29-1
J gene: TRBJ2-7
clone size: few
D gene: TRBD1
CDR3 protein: CSVSGTGVYEQYF
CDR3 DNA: TGCAGCGTATCCGGGACAGGGGTCTACGAGCAGTACTTC

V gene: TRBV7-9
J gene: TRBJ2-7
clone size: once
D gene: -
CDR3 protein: CASSRLKSSYEQYF
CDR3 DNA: TGTGCCAGCAGCCGACTCAAGAGCTCCTACGAGCAGTACTTC

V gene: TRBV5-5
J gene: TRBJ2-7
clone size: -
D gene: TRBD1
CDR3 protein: CASSWSSGQVIYEQYF
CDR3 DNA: TGTGCCAGCAGCTGGTCCTCAGGACAGGTCATCTACGAGCAGTACTTC

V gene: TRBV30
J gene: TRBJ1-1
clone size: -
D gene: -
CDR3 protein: CAWTQGLMNTEAFF
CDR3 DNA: TGTGCCTGGACTCAGGGTCTCATGAACACTGAAGCTTTCTTT

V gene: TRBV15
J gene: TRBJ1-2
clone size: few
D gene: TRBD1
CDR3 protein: CATSRDLGQDAYGYTF
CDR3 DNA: TGTGCCACCAGCAGAGATCTGGGACAGGACGCTTATGGCTACACCTTC

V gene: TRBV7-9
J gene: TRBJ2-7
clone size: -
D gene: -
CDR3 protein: CASSFASPYEQYF
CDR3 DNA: TGTGCCAGCAGCTTTGCATCTCCCTACGAGCAGTACTTC

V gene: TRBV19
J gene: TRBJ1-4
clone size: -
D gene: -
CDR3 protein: CASGTGSATNEKLFF
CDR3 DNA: TGTGCCAGTGGTACAGGGTCGGCAACTAATGAAAAACTGTTTTTT

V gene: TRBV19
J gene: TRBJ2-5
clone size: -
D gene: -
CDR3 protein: CASTDSGLPPETQYF
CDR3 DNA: TGTGCCAGTACTGATTCAGGACTCCCTCCTGAGACCCAGTACTTC

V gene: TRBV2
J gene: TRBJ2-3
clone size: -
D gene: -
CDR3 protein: CASSQRQATQYF
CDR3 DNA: TGTGCCAGCAGCCAGAGACAGGCTACGCAGTATTTT

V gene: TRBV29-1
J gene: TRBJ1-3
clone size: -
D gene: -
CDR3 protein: CSVLGSTRNTIYF
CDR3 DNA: TGCAGCGTTCTAGGGAGCACGAGAAACACCATATATTTT

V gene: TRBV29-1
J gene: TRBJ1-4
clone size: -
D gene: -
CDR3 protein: CSVWGLNEKLFF
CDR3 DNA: TGCAGCGTTTGGGGCCTTAATGAAAAACTGTTTTTT

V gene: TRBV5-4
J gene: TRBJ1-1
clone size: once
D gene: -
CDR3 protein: CASSNRALNTEAFF
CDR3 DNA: TGTGCCAGCAGCAACCGGGCCCTGAACACTGAAGCTTTCTTT

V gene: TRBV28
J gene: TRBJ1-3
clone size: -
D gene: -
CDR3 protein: CASSLGQGFGNTIYF
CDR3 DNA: TGTGCCAGCAGTTTAGGCCAGGGGTTTGGAAACACCATATATTTT

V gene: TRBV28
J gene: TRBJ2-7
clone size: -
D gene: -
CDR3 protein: CASSSSGALEQYF
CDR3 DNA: TGTGCCAGCAGTTCCAGTGGGGCCCTCGAGCAGTACTTC

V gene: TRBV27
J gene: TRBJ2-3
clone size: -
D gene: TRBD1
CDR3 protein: CATKKDRDWGTDTQYF
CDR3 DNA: TGTGCCACCAAGAAAGACAGGGATTGGGGCACAGATACGCAGTATTTT

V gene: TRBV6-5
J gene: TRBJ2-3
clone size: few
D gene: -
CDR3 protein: CASRAAHAGTDTQYF
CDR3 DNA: TGTGCCAGCCGAGCGGCACACGCCGGAACAGATACGCAGTATTTT

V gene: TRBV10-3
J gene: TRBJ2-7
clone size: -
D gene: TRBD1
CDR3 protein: CAISESLVGQGAYEQYF
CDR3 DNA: TGTGCCATCAGTGAGTCGTTGGTTGGACAGGGGGCTTACGAGCAGTACTTC

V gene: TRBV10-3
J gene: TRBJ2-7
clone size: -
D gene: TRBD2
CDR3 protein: CAISDPRTSGPYEQYF
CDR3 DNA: TGTGCCATCAGTGACCCCCGAACTAGCGGACCATACGAGCAGTACTTC

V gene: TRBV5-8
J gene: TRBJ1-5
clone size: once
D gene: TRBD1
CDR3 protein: CASSHGTVDQPQHF
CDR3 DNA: TGTGCCAGCAGCCACGGGACAGTCGATCAGCCCCAGCATTTT

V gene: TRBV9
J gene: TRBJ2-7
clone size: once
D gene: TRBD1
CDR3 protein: CASSSHSGTGAYEQYF
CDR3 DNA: TGTGCCAGCAGCTCCCATTCCGGGACAGGGGCCTACGAGCAGTACTTC

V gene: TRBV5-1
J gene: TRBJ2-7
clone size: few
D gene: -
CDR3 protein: CASSLTGNEQYF
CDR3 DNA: TGCGCCAGCAGCTTGACGGGAAACGAGCAGTACTTC

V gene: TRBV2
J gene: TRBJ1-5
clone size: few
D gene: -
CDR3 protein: CASTPQGTTGQPQHF
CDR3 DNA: TGTGCCAGCACCCCCCAGGGCACCACAGGTCAGCCCCAGCATTTT

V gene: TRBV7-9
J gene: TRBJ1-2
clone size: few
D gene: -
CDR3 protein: CASSSSDRGYTF
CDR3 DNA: TGTGCCAGCAGCTCTTCTGACCGTGGCTACACCTTC

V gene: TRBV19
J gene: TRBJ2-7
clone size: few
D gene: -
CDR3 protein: CASSIEVGYEQYF
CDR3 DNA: TGTGCCAGTAGTATAGAAGTGGGCTACGAGCAGTACTTC

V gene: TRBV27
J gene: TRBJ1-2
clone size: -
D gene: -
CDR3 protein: CASSFDRLLNYGYTF
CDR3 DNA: TGTGCCAGCAGTTTCGACAGACTCCTTAACTATGGCTACACCTTC

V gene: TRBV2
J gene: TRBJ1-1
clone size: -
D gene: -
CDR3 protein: CASSMQPNTEAFF
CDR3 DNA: TGTGCCAGCAGTATGCAGCCGAACACTGAAGCTTTCTTT

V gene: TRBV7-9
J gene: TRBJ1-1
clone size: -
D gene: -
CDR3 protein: CASSWDPNTEAFF
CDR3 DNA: TGTGCCAGCAGCTGGGATCCGAACACTGAAGCTTTCTTT

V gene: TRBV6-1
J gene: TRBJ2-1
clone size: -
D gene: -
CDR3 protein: CASSERGSGGVGGSYNEQFF
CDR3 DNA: TGTGCCAGCAGTGAGAGGGGGAGCGGAGGCGTGGGCGGATCCTACAATGAGCAGTTCTTC

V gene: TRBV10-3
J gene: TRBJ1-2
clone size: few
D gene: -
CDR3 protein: CAISDGQGRALGYTF
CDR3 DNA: TGTGCCATCAGTGATGGGCAAGGGCGGGCCTTAGGCTACACCTTC

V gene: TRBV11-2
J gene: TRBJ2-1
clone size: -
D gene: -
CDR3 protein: CASSLTGSNEQFF
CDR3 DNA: TGTGCCAGCAGCTTGACAGGCTCAAATGAGCAGTTCTTC

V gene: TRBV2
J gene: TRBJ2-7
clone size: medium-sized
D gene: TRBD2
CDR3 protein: CASSEVGGKYEQYF
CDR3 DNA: TGTGCCAGCAGTGAAGTGGGAGGGAAGTACGAGCAGTACTTC

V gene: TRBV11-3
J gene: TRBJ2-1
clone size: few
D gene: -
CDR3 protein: CASSLGGLRVGDEQFF
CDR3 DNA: TGTGCCAGCAGCTTAGGCGGGCTAAGGGTTGGGGATGAGCAGTTCTTC

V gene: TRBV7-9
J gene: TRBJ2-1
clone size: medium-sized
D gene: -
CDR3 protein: CASSDSLTDYNEQFF
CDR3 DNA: TGTGCCAGCAGCGATTCACTGACAGATTACAATGAGCAGTTCTTC

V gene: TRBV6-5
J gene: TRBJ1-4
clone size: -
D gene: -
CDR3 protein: CASSYSTRSNIEKLFF
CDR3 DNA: TGTGCCAGCAGTTACTCGACGAGGTCAAATATTGAAAAACTGTTTTTT

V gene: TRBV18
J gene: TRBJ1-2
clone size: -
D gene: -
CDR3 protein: CASSPQSGNDGYTF
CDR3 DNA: TGTGCCAGCTCACCGCAGTCGGGAAACGACGGCTACACCTTC

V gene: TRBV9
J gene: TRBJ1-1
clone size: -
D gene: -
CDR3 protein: CASSVGKGWNTEAFF
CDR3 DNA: TGTGCCAGCAGCGTAGGTAAGGGGTGGAACACTGAAGCTTTCTTT

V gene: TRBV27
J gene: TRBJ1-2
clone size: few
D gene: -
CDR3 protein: CASRAGGGYTF
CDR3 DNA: TGTGCCAGCAGGGCGGGGGGAGGCTACACCTTC

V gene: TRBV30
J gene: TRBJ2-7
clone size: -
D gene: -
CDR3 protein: CAWSSQGRKQYF
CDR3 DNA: TGTGCCTGGAGTTCACAGGGTAGGAAGCAGTACTTC

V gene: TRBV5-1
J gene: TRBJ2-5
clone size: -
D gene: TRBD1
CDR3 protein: CASSPGQGETQYF
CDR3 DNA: TGCGCCAGCAGCCCCGGACAGGGAGAGACCCAGTACTTC

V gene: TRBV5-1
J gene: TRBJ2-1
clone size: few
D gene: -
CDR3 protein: CASSLDGGNEQFF
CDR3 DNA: TGCGCCAGCAGCTTGGATGGGGGAAATGAGCAGTTCTTC

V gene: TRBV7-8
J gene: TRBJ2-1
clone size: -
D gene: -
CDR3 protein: CASSLAGYPSGHEQFF
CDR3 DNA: TGTGCCAGCAGCTTAGCTGGGTACCCCAGTGGACATGAGCAGTTCTTC

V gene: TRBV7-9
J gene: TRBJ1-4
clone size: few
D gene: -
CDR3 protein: CASSQGNREKLFF
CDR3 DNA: TGTGCCAGCAGCCAGGGCAATAGAGAAAAACTGTTTTTT

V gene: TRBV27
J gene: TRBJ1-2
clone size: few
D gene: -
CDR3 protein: CASSPSAANYGYTF
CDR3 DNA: TGTGCCAGCAGTCCCTCCGCCGCGAACTATGGCTACACCTTC

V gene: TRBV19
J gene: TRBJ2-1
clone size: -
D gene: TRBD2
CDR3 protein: CASSPSGLADIYNEQFF
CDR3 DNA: TGTGCCAGTAGCCCATCCGGACTAGCGGATATCTACAATGAGCAGTTCTTC

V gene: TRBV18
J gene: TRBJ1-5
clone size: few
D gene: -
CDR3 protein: CASSPRGFNQPQHF
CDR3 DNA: TGTGCCAGCTCACCAAGGGGATTCAATCAGCCCCAGCATTTT

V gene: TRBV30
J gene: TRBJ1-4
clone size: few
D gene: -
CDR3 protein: CAWASGGPGEKLFF
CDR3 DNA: TGTGCCTGGGCCTCGGGGGGCCCGGGGGAAAAACTGTTTTTT

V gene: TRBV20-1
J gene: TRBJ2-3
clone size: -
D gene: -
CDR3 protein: CSASAEDTQYF
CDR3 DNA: TGCAGTGCTAGCGCTGAGGATACGCAGTATTTT

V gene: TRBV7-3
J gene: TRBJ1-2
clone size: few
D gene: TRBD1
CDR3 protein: CASSPGQGANGYTF
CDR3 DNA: TGTGCCAGCAGCCCGGGACAGGGGGCGAATGGCTACACCTTC